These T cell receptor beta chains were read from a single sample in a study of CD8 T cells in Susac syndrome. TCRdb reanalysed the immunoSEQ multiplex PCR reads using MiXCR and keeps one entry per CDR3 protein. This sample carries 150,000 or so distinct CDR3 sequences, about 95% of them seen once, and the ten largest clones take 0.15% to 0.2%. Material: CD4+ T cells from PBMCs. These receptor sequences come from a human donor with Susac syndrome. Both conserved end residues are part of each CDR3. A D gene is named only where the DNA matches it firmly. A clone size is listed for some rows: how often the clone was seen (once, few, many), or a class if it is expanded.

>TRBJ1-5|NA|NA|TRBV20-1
CSARGGTQPQHF
TGCAGTGCTAGAGGGGGGACACAGCCCCAGCATTTT
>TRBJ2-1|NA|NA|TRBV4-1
CASSQTLGSYNEQFF
TGCGCCAGCAGCCAGACCCTAGGCTCCTACAATGAGCAGTTCTTC
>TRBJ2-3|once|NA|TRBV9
CASSPRSWGLTMNTDTQYF
TGTGCCAGCAGCCCTAGGTCGTGGGGACTGACGATGAACACAGATACGCAGTATTTT
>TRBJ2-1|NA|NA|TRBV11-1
CASSLSGYNEQFF
TGTGCCAGCAGCTTAAGCGGATACAATGAGCAGTTCTTC
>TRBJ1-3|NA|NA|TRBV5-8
CASSLYLRNTIYF
TGTGCCAGCAGCTTGTATCTGCGAAACACCATATATTTT
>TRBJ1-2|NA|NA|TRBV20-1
CSARDSNPYTF
TGCAGTGCTAGAGATTCTAACCCCTACACCTTC
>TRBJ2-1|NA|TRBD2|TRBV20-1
CSARRGSGGHIGYNEQFF
TGCAGTGCTAGACGGGGTAGCGGGGGTCACATCGGGTACAATGAGCAGTTCTTC
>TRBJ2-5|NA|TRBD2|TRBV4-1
CASSQVTSGVGTQYF
TGCGCCAGCAGCCAAGTGACTAGCGGGGTGGGGACCCAGTACTTC
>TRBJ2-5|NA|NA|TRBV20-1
CSARLGMETQYF
TGCAGTGCTAGGTTAGGGATGGAGACCCAGTACTTC
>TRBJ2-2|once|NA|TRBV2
CASSEAGAGELFF
TGTGCCAGCAGTGAAGCGGGGGCCGGGGAGCTGTTTTTT
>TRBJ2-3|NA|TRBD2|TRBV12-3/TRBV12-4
CASSLGLAGARDTQYF
TGTGCCAGCAGTTTAGGGCTAGCGGGGGCGAGGGATACGCAGTATTTT
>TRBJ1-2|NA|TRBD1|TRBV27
CASKGQGSINYGYTF
TGTGCCAGCAAAGGACAGGGGAGTATAAACTATGGCTACACCTTC
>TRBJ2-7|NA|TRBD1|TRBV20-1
CSARPGTGAFEQYF
TGCAGTGCTAGGCCCGGGACAGGGGCTTTCGAGCAGTACTTC